These 21 T cell receptor beta chains were sequenced from one sample in a study of blood T cell repertoires in COVID-19. Clones were read by immunoSEQ multiplex PCR, and TCRdb kept only the in-frame ones, dropping some. This sample yields approximately 250,000 clones, of which over 70% are seen a single time; roughly 10% belongs to the top ten. The material sequenced was peripheral blood. The receptors shown here come from a woman aged 65 to 85 with COVID-19, enrolled during active disease.

CDR3 protein: CASSLVLAGASDTQYF. The CDR3 nucleotides are TGCGCCAGCAGCTTGGTTCTAGCGGGAGCCTCAGATACGCAGTATTTT. The V gene is TRBV5-1, the J gene TRBJ2-3; the match to TRBD2 covers 10 bases. V trimming: 0 bases; J trimming: 4 bases; junction bases outside the gene matches: 5. The CDR3 totals 16 residues. Germline CDR1 reads SGHRS; CDR2 reads YFSETQ. The full variable domain, in which reference TRBV5-1 and TRBJ2-3 provide the parts outside the CDR3, is KAGVTQTPRYLIKTRGQQVTLSCSPISGHRSVSWYQQTPGQGLQFLFEYFSETQRNKGNFPGRFSGRQFSNSRSEMNVSTLELGDSALYLCASSLVLAGASDTQYFGPGTRLTVL.

This clone was seen just once. V gene TRBV10-3 combines with J gene TRBJ2-1; 13 nucleotides agree with TRBD2. CDR1 and CDR2 from the germline V gene are ENHRY and SYGVKD. The V gene end was trimmed by 1 base and the J gene end by 9 bases; junction bases not matched to a gene: 12. The CDR3 loop spans 18 amino acids. The CDR3 bases are TGTGCCATCAGTGAGTTTTCCCCCAGACTAGCGGGAGGAGGTGAGCAGTTCTTC. Translating gives CAISEFSPRLAGGGEQFF.

The rearrangement links TRBV28 to TRBJ1-4; possible D gene TRBD1, 5 bases. The germline V gene encodes CDR1 MDHEN and CDR2 SYDVKM. This CDR3 spans 15 amino acids. The V end was cut by 1 base, the J end by 7 bases, with 13 bases between. In DNA, the CDR3 is TGTGCCAGCAGTTTATCGGCCGGGGGAGGTGAAAAACTGTTTTTT. Its translation: CASSLSAGGGEKLFF.

The rearrangement uses TRBV5-1 and TRBJ2-5; D gene uncertain. Looked up from germline, CDR1 is SGHRS and CDR2 is YFSETQ. The CDR3 extends over 14 amino acids. Trimming removed 1 base at V and 1 base at J, with 8 bases between. CDR3 DNA: TGCGCCAGCAGCTTGTCCCAGGTCCAAGAGACCCAGTACTTC. This translates into CASSLSQVQETQYF.

A single count supports this clone. V and J are TRBV19 and TRBJ2-1; TRBD2 matches at 8 bases. J gave up 3 bases and V 3 bases, and 1 base lay outside the gene matches. The CDR3 is 14 amino acids. Looked up from germline, CDR1 is LNHDA and CDR2 is SQIVND (reference sequence). DNA of the CDR3: TGTGCCAGTAGTATCAGCGGGAGCTACAATGAGCAGTTCTTC. This codes for CASSISGSYNEQFF.

The CDR3 is CASSQTDKRGQGLGEQYF. The DNA of the CDR3 is TGCGCCAGCAGCCAGACGGATAAGAGGGGGCAGGGTTTGGGTGAGCAGTACTTC. The rearrangement uses TRBV4-1 and TRBJ2-7; 7 nucleotides match TRBD1. CDR1 MGHRA and CDR2 YSYEKL come from the germline V gene. The length of the CDR3 is 18 residues. V gave up 3 bases and J gave up 7 bases; unmatched junction bases: 21.

The chain employs TRBV7-2 and TRBJ2-5, with D maybe TRBD1 (6 bases). The germline V and J ends were trimmed by 5 bases and 5 bases, with 9 bases remaining between them. The CDR3 contains 12 residues. Germline V CDR1 and CDR2: SGHTA, FQGNSA. The CDR3: CASSPTGETQYF. CDR3 nucleotides: TGTGCCAGCAGCCCAACAGGGGAGACCCAGTACTTC.

The CDR3 loop reads CASSTRKIGEQYF. CDR3 DNA: TGTGCCAGCAGCACTAGGAAAATAGGCGAGCAGTACTTC. V is TRBV7-2 and J is TRBJ2-7, with TRBD2 as a possible D gene (5 bases). The V end was cut by 5 bases, the J end by 6 bases, with 14 bases between. Germline values: CDR1 SGHTA, CDR2 FQGNSA. The CDR3 contains 13 residues. Full variable domain (missing parts from reference TRBV7-2 and TRBJ2-7): GAGVSQSPSNKVTEKGKDVELRCDPISGHTALYWYRQSLGQGLEFLIYFQGNSAPDKSGLPSDRFSAERTGGSVSTLTIQRTQQEDSAVYLCASSTRKIGEQYFGPGTRLTVT.

The rearrangement links TRBV30 to TRBJ2-5; D gene ambiguous. The CDR3 extends over 12 amino acids. The germline V gene encodes CDR1 GTSNPN and CDR2 SVGIG (reference sequence). Trimming took off 1 base at V and 7 bases at J, with 10 bases between the two ends. The CDR3 DNA reads TGTGCCTGGAGTGCCCCCCTCCGGACCCAGTACTTC. It encodes CAWSAPLRTQYF.

This chain joins TRBV4-1 and TRBJ1-5; the D is unclear. Germline CDR1 and CDR2: MGHRA and YSYEKL. The CDR3 runs 17 residues. The V gene lost 0 bases and the J gene lost 1 base, with 13 bases spanning the gap. The CDR3 coding sequence is TGCGCCAGCAGCCAAGAGCCGGAGGGTAGGAGCAATCAGCCCCAGCATTTT. Translated: CASSQEPEGRSNQPQHF.

This rearrangement joins TRBV6-5 to TRBJ1-5; D perhaps matches TRBD1 (6 bases). Trimming stripped 6 bases from V and 7 bases from J, with 16 bases between. Germline lookup yields CDR1 MNHEY and CDR2 SVGAGI. There are 14 residues in the CDR3. CDR3: CASRPGAGDQPQHF. The CDR3 nucleotides are TGTGCCAGCAGACCCGGGGCAGGGGACCAGCCCCAGCATTTT.

The rearrangement joins TRBV4-2 to TRBJ2-7, with D possibly TRBD1 on 5 matching bases. The CDR3 has 13 residues. Trimming took 3 bases from V and 4 from J, leaving 10 bases between them. The germline V gene encodes CDR1 LGHNA and CDR2 YNFKEQ. The CDR3 loop reads CASSQPGWYEQYF. CDR3 coding DNA: TGTGCCAGCAGCCAGCCAGGGTGGTACGAGCAGTACTTC.

The V gene is TRBV11-3, the J gene TRBJ2-7, with D maybe TRBD1 (5 bases). In germline, CDR1 is SGHNT, CDR2 YENEEA. Deletions cut 2 bases from V and 7 bases from J, with 9 bases between. The CDR3 runs to 12 residues. CDR3 amino acids: CASSLQGREQYF. CDR3 DNA: TGTGCCAGCAGCTTACAGGGTAGGGAGCAGTACTTC.

As regards this clone: At one boundary the junction diverges from the germline segment, which might be a read error. The chain joins TRBV5-5 to TRBJ1-5; 7 positions match TRBD1. Germline CDR1 reads SGHKS; CDR2 reads YYEKEE (reference sequence). CDR3 length: 14 residues. CDR3 sequence: CASRLGTVNQPQHF. Written as DNA, the CDR3 is TGTGCCAGCAGGTTGGGGACAGTCAATCAGCCCCAGCATTTT.

This chain links TRBV6-2 or TRBV6-3 with TRBJ2-2, with a weak D call TRBD1 (6 bases). This CDR3 is built from 15 residues. Trimming took off 0 bases at V and 3 bases at J, with 8 bases between the two ends. The germline V gene has CDR1 MNHEY and CDR2 SVGEGT. The CDR3 bases are TGTGCCAGCAGTTACTCGCCAGGGGACACCGGGGAGCTGTTTTTT. Its protein product is CASSYSPGDTGELFF.

The rearrangement links TRBV7-2 to TRBJ2-1, with 12 bases matching TRBD2. This CDR3 has 19 residues. CDR1 and CDR2 from the germline V gene are SGHTA and FQGNSA. V shed 6 bases, J shed 2 bases, and the junction held 14 bases outside the gene matches. CDR3 sequence reads: CASSPPPRLAGVAYNEQFF. CDR3 DNA sequence: TGTGCCAGCAGTCCACCGCCAAGACTAGCGGGAGTGGCCTACAATGAGCAGTTCTTC. Full variable domain (missing parts from reference TRBV7-2 and TRBJ2-1): GAGVSQSPSNKVTEKGKDVELRCDPISGHTALYWYRQSLGQGLEFLIYFQGNSAPDKSGLPSDRFSAERTGGSVSTLTIQRTQQEDSAVYLCASSPPPRLAGVAYNEQFFGPGTRLTVL.

The chain carries TRBV18 and TRBJ2-3; 9 positions agree with TRBD2. After removal of 5 bases from V and 0 bases from J, the junction contained 9 bases not matched to a gene. Germline V gene sequence: CDR1 KGHSH, CDR2 LQKENI. The CDR3 is made up of 17 amino acids. The CDR3 DNA is TGTGCCAGCTCAAATACCGGGACTAGCCGAAGCACAGATACGCAGTATTTT. Translated: CASSNTGTSRSTDTQYF. The full variable domain, rest sourced from reference TRBV18 and TRBJ2-3, is NAGVMQNPRHLVRRRGQEARLRCSPMKGHSHVYWYRQLPEEGLKFMVYLQKENIIDESGMPKERFSAEFPKEGPSILRIQQVVRGDSAAYFCASSNTGTSRSTDTQYFGPGTRLTVL.

This chain joins TRBV19 and TRBJ1-2; 9 bases are shared with TRBD1. The V gene end was trimmed by 7 bases and the J gene end by 4 bases; junction bases not matched to a gene: 10. Per the germline V gene, CDR1 is LNHDA and CDR2 is SQIVND (reference sequence). This CDR3 contains 15 residues. CDR3 in DNA: TGTGCCAGTACCACCGGGACAGGGTCTCTCTATGGCTACACCTTC. This codes for CASTTGTGSLYGYTF.

The chain uses TRBV3-1 (or the pseudogene TRBV3-2) and TRBJ1-1; no firm D call. Germline V lookup: CDR1 LGHDT, CDR2 YNNKEL (reference sequence). Between the trimmed V and J ends, which lost 4 bases and 1 base, there was a span of 10 bases. This CDR3 contains 14 residues. CDR3 DNA sequence: TGTGCCAGCAGCCTTGACAAGGCGAACACTGAAGCTTTCTTT. This encodes CASSLDKANTEAFF.

This chain uses TRBV4-2 with TRBJ1-6, with D perhaps TRBD1 (6 bases). This CDR3 is built from 17 residues. V was shortened by 0 bases and J by 4 bases, with 13 bases between the two germline ends. Germline V CDR1 and CDR2: LGHNA, YNFKEQ. The CDR3 reads CASSQDLARGYNSPLHF. The CDR3 DNA reads as TGTGCCAGCAGCCAAGACTTGGCGAGGGGGTATAATTCACCCCTCCACTTT.

The chain employs TRBV11-2 and TRBJ2-1; D may be TRBD1 (5 bases). The CDR3 extends over 12 amino acids. From germline, CDR1 is SGHAT and CDR2 FQNNGV. V shed 0 bases and J shed 15 bases, with 12 bases lying between them. The CDR3 sequence: CASSLDGIGAFF. The CDR3 DNA is TGTGCCAGCAGCTTAGATGGTATTGGGGCGTTCTTC.